The 32 T cell receptor beta chains in this list originate from one sample, sequenced in a study of T cells and copy number aberrations in small-cell lung cancer. Assay used: immunoSEQ multiplex PCR; TCRdb lists only in-frame clones, some missing. The sample shows 9,500 to 10,000 clones, nearly 80% of them seen only once. Input material: normal tissue next to the tumor. These TCRs come from a man aged 55-75 years with small cell lung cancer.

The chain employs TRBV6-5 and TRBJ1-1, with D perhaps matching TRBD1 (6 bases). V was trimmed by 7 bases and J by 1 base, leaving 13 bases between them. The V gene's germline CDR1 is MNHEY and CDR2 SVGAGI. The CDR3 runs to 14 residues. The CDR3 sequence: CASTLRGQNTEAFF. The CDR3 DNA sequence: TGTGCCAGCACTCTACGGGGGCAGAACACTGAAGCTTTCTTT.

The V and J genes are TRBV5-5 and TRBJ2-3; maybe TRBD2 (6 bases). From germline, CDR1 is SGHKS and CDR2 YYEKEE (reference sequence). Trimming shortened V by 4 bases and J by 0 bases, and 12 bases separated the two germline ends. The CDR3 is made up of 15 amino acids. As DNA, the CDR3 is TGTGCCAGCAGCCGTGCCGGGACTAGCACAGATACGCAGTATTTT. This codes for CASSRAGTSTDTQYF.

The chain recombines TRBV7-2 with TRBJ2-1; 7 nucleotides align to TRBD2. This CDR3 is built from 19 residues. Per the germline V gene, CDR1 is SGHTA and CDR2 is FQGNSA. J gave up 8 bases and V 5 bases, and 24 bases lay outside the gene matches. CDR3 sequence reads: CASSRRVVSRGRTGHEQFF. Here the CDR3 DNA reads TGTGCCAGCAGCCGGAGGGTTGTATCACGCGGGAGAACCGGCCATGAGCAGTTCTTC. Using reference TRBV7-2 and TRBJ2-1 for the parts outside the CDR3, the full variable domain is GAGVSQSPSNKVTEKGKDVELRCDPISGHTALYWYRQSLGQGLEFLIYFQGNSAPDKSGLPSDRFSAERTGGSVSTLTIQRTQQEDSAVYLCASSRRVVSRGRTGHEQFFGPGTRLTVL.

V usage is TRBV11-3 and J usage is TRBJ2-3; 7 positions agree with TRBD1. The germline gives CDR1 SGHNT, CDR2 YENEEA. The CDR3 loop spans 14 amino acids. V dropped 1 base and J dropped 9; count of bases not matched to a gene: 7. Here the CDR3 reads CASSLVAGGWTQYF. The CDR3 DNA follows: TGTGCCAGCAGCTTAGTGGCAGGGGGTTGGACGCAGTATTTT.

The V and J genes are TRBV5-1 and TRBJ2-7, with a possible D match to TRBD2 (6 bases). Germline CDR1 is SGHRS and CDR2 is YFSETQ. The CDR3 extends over 14 amino acids. V lost 1 base and J 5 bases, leaving 13 bases between the germline ends. CDR3 nucleotides: TGCGCCAGCAGCTTGACGGGAGTTGAAGACGAGCAGTACTTC. This gives the protein CASSLTGVEDEQYF. Full variable domain (outside the CDR3, taken from reference TRBV5-1 and TRBJ2-7): KAGVTQTPRYLIKTRGQQVTLSCSPISGHRSVSWYQQTPGQGLQFLFEYFSETQRNKGNFPGRFSGRQFSNSRSEMNVSTLELGDSALYLCASSLTGVEDEQYFGPGTRLTVT.

This chain joins TRBV5-1 and TRBJ1-1; no clear D gene. The germline V gene has CDR1 SGHRS and CDR2 YFSETQ. V was cut by 1 base and J by 1 base, with 17 bases left in between. The CDR3 contains 17 residues. The CDR3 reads CASSLSYRRVGNTEAFF. The CDR3 DNA follows: TGCGCCAGCAGCTTGTCTTATAGGCGAGTTGGGAACACTGAAGCTTTCTTT. Based on the CDR3 plus reference TRBV5-1 and TRBJ1-1, the full variable domain is KAGVTQTPRYLIKTRGQQVTLSCSPISGHRSVSWYQQTPGQGLQFLFEYFSETQRNKGNFPGRFSGRQFSNSRSEMNVSTLELGDSALYLCASSLSYRRVGNTEAFFGQGTRLTVV.

The rearrangement joins TRBV6-4 to TRBJ2-7, with D uncertain. V was clipped by 4 bases and J by 4 bases, with 11 bases between them. Germline lookup yields CDR1 MRHNA and CDR2 SNTAGT. The CDR3 loop spans 13 amino acids. The CDR3 region is CASSAPGLYEQYF. The CDR3 nucleotides read TGTGCCAGCAGTGCCCCAGGCCTTTACGAGCAGTACTTC.

The chain uses TRBV7-6 and TRBJ2-3; the match to TRBD2 covers 8 bases. The J segment lost 4 bases and the V segment lost 1 base, leaving 13 bases of the junction unmatched. Germline CDR1 SGHVS, CDR2 FNYEAQ. The CDR3 consists of 18 residues. The CDR3 DNA is TGTGCCAGCAGCTTAGTAGGGGTGGGGCAAGCGGGAGCAGATACGCAGTATTTT. This gives the protein CASSLVGVGQAGADTQYF.

The table lists this clone with a few counts. The CDR3 coding sequence is TGTGCCAGCAGTGACTCGATCTCGGGGGTTGATACGCAGTATTTT. Amino acid sequence: CASSDSISGVDTQYF. The J gene is TRBJ2-3, the V gene TRBV6-4, with D maybe TRBD2 (6 bases). V was shortened by 0 bases and J by 6 bases, with 13 bases between the two germline ends. The CDR3 totals 15 residues. The V gene's germline CDR1 is MRHNA and CDR2 SNTAGT.

This chain links TRBV7-9 with TRBJ1-4; 11 bases are shared with TRBD1. The CDR3 has 15 amino acids. Germline V gene lookup returns CDR1 SEHNR and CDR2 FQNEAQ (reference sequence). Losses at the gene ends were 4 bases for V and 6 bases for J; bases not matched to a gene: 4. CDR3 in amino acids: CASSSGTGGHEKLFF. CDR3 nucleotides: TGTGCCAGCAGCTCGGGGACAGGGGGTCATGAAAAACTGTTTTTT.

This chain connects TRBV6-4 to TRBJ2-6, with D unclear. Trimming removed 2 bases at V and 1 base at J, with 6 bases between. CDR1 is MRHNA, CDR2 SNTAGT, per germline. CDR3 length equals 15 residues. The CDR3 DNA sequence: TGTGCCAGCAGTGACGAAGGGTCTGGGGCCAACGTCCTGACTTTC. This codes for CASSDEGSGANVLTF.

This clone showed up just a few times. The rearrangement joins TRBV9 to TRBJ2-2, with TRBD2 identical over 9 bases. Trimming at V came to 0 bases and at J to 3 bases, leaving 0 bases not matched to a gene. The germline CDR1 and CDR2 sequences are SGDLS and YYNGEE. CDR3 length: 15 residues. CDR3 DNA sequence: TGTGCCAGCAGCGTAGGGACTAGCGACACCGGGGAGCTGTTTTTT. Its protein is CASSVGTSDTGELFF.

The genes are TRBV6-4 and TRBJ2-7; D is perhaps TRBD2 (6 bases). The V gene lost 6 bases and the J gene lost 1 base, with 13 bases spanning the gap. The CDR3 is 14 residues long. The germline CDR1 and CDR2 sequences are MRHNA and SNTAGT. CDR3 sequence: CASSLPSDSYEQYF. The CDR3 region has the DNA TGTGCCAGCAGCCTTCCTAGCGATTCCTACGAGCAGTACTTC.

V is TRBV7-2 and J is TRBJ2-1, with D perhaps TRBD2 (5 bases). The germline CDR1 and CDR2 sequences are SGHTA and FQGNSA. V lost 5 bases and J 9 bases, leaving 11 bases between the germline ends. This CDR3 is 12 amino acids long. This CDR3 reads CASSEYAGEQFF. CDR3 nucleotide sequence: TGTGCCAGCAGCGAGTATGCGGGTGAGCAGTTCTTC.

The rearrangement links TRBV5-6 to TRBJ2-5, with D perhaps TRBD1 (5 bases). The CDR3 runs 14 residues. V was cut by 0 bases and J by 7 bases, with 13 bases left in between. Germline CDR1 reads SGHDT; CDR2 reads YYEEEE. Written as DNA, the CDR3 is TGTGCCAGCAGCTTGGCAGGGTTCCTCGGGACCCAGTACTTC. Its translation is CASSLAGFLGTQYF.

This clone showed up just a few times. The rearrangement uses TRBV30 and TRBJ1-2; D is uncertain. Deletions cut 1 base from V and 3 bases from J, with 9 bases between. The CDR3 contains 13 residues. Germline-derived CDR1 and CDR2 are GTSNPN and SVGIG (reference sequence). The CDR3 reads CAWSGGSYYGYTF. The CDR3 nucleotides are TGTGCCTGGAGTGGAGGCAGTTACTATGGCTACACCTTC.

The gene calls are TRBV29-1 and TRBJ2-6; D remains ambiguous. This CDR3 has 13 amino acids. The germline V gene encodes CDR1 SQVTM and CDR2 ANQGSEA. V was cut by 4 bases and J by 1 base, with 5 bases left in between. CDR3 loop: CSVGVSGANVLTF. The CDR3 DNA sequence: TGCAGCGTTGGGGTATCTGGGGCCAACGTCCTGACTTTC.

V is TRBV19 and J is TRBJ2-1; D may be TRBD2 (5 bases). The CDR3 has 14 amino acids. V lost 4 bases and J 8 bases, leaving 15 bases between the germline ends. Looked up from germline, CDR1 is LNHDA and CDR2 is SQIVND (reference sequence). The CDR3 region is CASSKEGFRYEQFF. The CDR3 region has the DNA TGTGCCAGTAGTAAAGAGGGATTTAGGTATGAGCAGTTCTTC.

A note on this clone: Other DNA sequences in this specimen translate into the identical CDR3. The rearrangement joins TRBV9 to TRBJ2-6; D is unclear. The CDR3 is 17 amino acids. Germline assignment: CDR1 SGDLS and CDR2 YYNGEE. V gave up 3 bases and J gave up 0 bases, with 13 bases separating them. This chain's CDR3 is CASSAALTRSGANVLTF. In nucleotides, the CDR3 is TGTGCCAGCAGCGCAGCCCTTACCCGCTCTGGGGCCAACGTCCTGACTTTC.

This clone was counted once. The V and J genes are TRBV18 and TRBJ2-2; D is possibly TRBD1 (6 bases). CDR1 is KGHSH and CDR2 is LQKENI in the germline V gene. The V end lost 2 bases, the J end lost 6 bases, and 10 bases lay between the germline ends. The CDR3 contains 14 residues. CDR3: CASSPYRAAGELFF. In DNA form, the CDR3 reads TGTGCCAGCTCACCATACAGGGCAGCCGGGGAGCTGTTTTTT. The full variable domain, in which reference TRBV18 and TRBJ2-2 provide the parts outside the CDR3, is NAGVMQNPRHLVRRRGQEARLRCSPMKGHSHVYWYRQLPEEGLKFMVYLQKENIIDESGMPKERFSAEFPKEGPSILRIQQVVRGDSAAYFCASSPYRAAGELFFGEGSRLTVL.

The chain couples TRBV30 to TRBJ1-3; 8 positions agree with TRBD1. The V segment lost 1 base and the J segment 7 bases; nucleotides outside the gene matches: 0. Per germline, CDR1 GTSNPN and CDR2 SVGIG (reference sequence). The CDR3 length is 12 residues. In DNA, the CDR3 is TGTGCCTGGAGTGGGACAGGGAACACCATATATTTT. Encoded protein: CAWSGTGNTIYF.

The chain uses TRBV20-1 and TRBJ2-3; D is unresolved. Germline assignment: CDR1 DFQATT and CDR2 SNEGSKA (reference sequence). The V and J ends lost 3 bases and 5 bases respectively, with 6 bases between them. The CDR3 runs 11 residues. The CDR3: CSARGGDTQYF. The DNA of the CDR3 is TGCAGTGCTAGGGGCGGAGATACGCAGTATTTT.

The chain combines TRBV9 with TRBJ2-3; no definite D call. Germline V gene sequence: CDR1 SGDLS, CDR2 YYNGEE. Between the trimmed V and J ends, which lost 4 bases and 2 bases, there was a span of 8 bases. The CDR3 runs 13 residues. The CDR3 nucleotides are TGTGCCAGCAGCCCTGGAAACACAGATACGCAGTATTTT. This translates into CASSPGNTDTQYF.

J is TRBJ2-7 and V is TRBV7-2, with D tentatively TRBD1 (6 bases). The V gene lost 5 bases and the J gene lost 5 bases, with 13 bases spanning the gap. CDR1 SGHTA and CDR2 FQGNSA come from the germline V gene. This CDR3 spans 13 amino acids. The CDR3 here is CASSPPGVHEQYF. The CDR3 region has the DNA TGTGCCAGCAGCCCACCAGGGGTACACGAGCAGTACTTC.

This clone was detected only a few times. The V and J genes are TRBV4-1 and TRBJ1-1; 8 nucleotides align to TRBD1. J lost 1 base, V lost 3 bases, and 4 bases had no gene match. The CDR3 covers 15 residues. Germline loops: CDR1 MGHRA, CDR2 YSYEKL. The CDR3 reads CASSHNRGSNTEAFF. CDR3 nucleotide sequence: TGCGCCAGCAGCCACAACAGGGGGTCGAACACTGAAGCTTTCTTT.

The V call is TRBV11-1, the J call TRBJ2-3; 9 positions agree with TRBD2. The CDR3 has 17 amino acids. Germline CDR1 reads SGHAT; CDR2 reads FQDESV (reference sequence). With V trimmed by 2 bases and J by 4 bases, 10 bases remained unmatched. The CDR3 nucleotides read TGTGCCAGCAGCTTATCGGCGGGAGGGCCCCGGGCAGATACGCAGTATTTT. Residues: CASSLSAGGPRADTQYF. Full variable domain (outside the CDR3, taken from reference TRBV11-1 and TRBJ2-3): EAEVAQSPRYKITEKSQAVAFWCDPISGHATLYWYRQILGQGPELLVQFQDESVVDDSQLPKDRFSAERLKGVDSTLKIQPAELGDSAMYLCASSLSAGGPRADTQYFGPGTRLTVL.

CDR3 nucleotide sequence: TGTGCCAGTAGTATATGGGTTGGGAATGAGCAGTTCTTC. Translated, it gives CASSIWVGNEQFF. The chain carries TRBV19 and TRBJ2-1; D not certain. The ends were cut back, 2 bases at V and 7 bases at J, with 9 bases in the middle. Germline V lookup: CDR1 LNHDA, CDR2 SQIVND (reference sequence). CDR3 size: 13 residues.

V is TRBV28 and J is TRBJ2-7; weak D call: TRBD2 (6 bases). The CDR3 extends over 15 amino acids. Germline V gene lookup returns CDR1 MDHEN and CDR2 SYDVKM. V was trimmed by 5 bases and J by 7 bases, leaving 21 bases between them. CDR3 region: CASSPSSGVVKEQYF. CDR3 coding DNA: TGTGCCAGCAGTCCCTCTTCGGGAGTTGTGAAGGAGCAGTACTTC.

The V call is TRBV28, the J call TRBJ2-1; possibly TRBD2 for D (5 bases). The CDR3 has 15 residues. V was cut by 6 bases and J by 9 bases, with 21 bases left in between. Germline V lookup: CDR1 MDHEN, CDR2 SYDVKM. The chain's CDR3 is CASSGPPRGQAEQFF. CDR3 coding DNA: TGTGCCAGCAGCGGCCCCCCCCGAGGGCAGGCTGAGCAGTTCTTC.

The chain recombines TRBV7-2 with TRBJ1-2; D is ambiguous. Deletions cut 1 base from V and 7 bases from J, with 19 bases between. The germline V gene has CDR1 SGHTA and CDR2 FQGNSA. The CDR3 consists of 16 residues. The CDR3 DNA reads as TGTGCCAGCAGCTTAGATTCTGCCTCGGCCCGGGGTGGCTACACCTTC. Translating it yields CASSLDSASARGGYTF.

The V gene is TRBV20-1, the J gene TRBJ2-3; D remains ambiguous. This CDR3 comprises 11 residues. Trimming pared 3 bases from V and 4 bases from J, leaving 5 bases between. The germline CDR1 and CDR2 sequences are DFQATT and SNEGSKA (reference sequence). Here the CDR3 reads CSARIADTQYF. The CDR3 nucleotides are TGCAGTGCTAGGATAGCAGATACGCAGTATTTT.

This clone is labeled as medium-sized. The chain employs TRBV4-1 and TRBJ1-3; D is unclear. The length of the CDR3 is 15 residues. CDR1 is MGHRA and CDR2 is YSYEKL in the germline V gene. The germline V and J ends were trimmed by 1 base and 2 bases, with 9 bases remaining between them. DNA for the CDR3: TGCGCCAGCAGCCAAGGGTGGACCGCTGGAAACACCATATATTTT. Residues: CASSQGWTAGNTIYF.